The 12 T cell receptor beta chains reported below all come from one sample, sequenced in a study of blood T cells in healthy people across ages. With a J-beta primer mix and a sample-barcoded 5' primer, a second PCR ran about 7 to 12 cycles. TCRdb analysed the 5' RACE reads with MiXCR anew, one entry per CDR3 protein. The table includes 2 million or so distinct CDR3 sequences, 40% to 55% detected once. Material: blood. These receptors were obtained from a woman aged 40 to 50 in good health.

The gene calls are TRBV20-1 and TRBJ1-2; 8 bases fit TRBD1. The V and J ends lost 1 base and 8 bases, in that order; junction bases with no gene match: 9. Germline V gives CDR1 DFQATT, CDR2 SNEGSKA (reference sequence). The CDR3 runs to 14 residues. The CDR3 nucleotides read TGCAGTGCTAGAGTATCCAGGGGGCAAACCGGCTACACCTTC. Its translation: CSARVSRGQTGYTF.

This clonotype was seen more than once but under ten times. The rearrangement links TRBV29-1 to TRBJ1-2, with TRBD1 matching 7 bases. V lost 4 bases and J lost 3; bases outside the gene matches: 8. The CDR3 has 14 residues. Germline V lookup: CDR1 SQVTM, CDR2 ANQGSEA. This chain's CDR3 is CSVGGMTGHYGYTF. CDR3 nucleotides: TGCAGCGTTGGGGGCATGACAGGGCACTATGGCTACACCTTC.

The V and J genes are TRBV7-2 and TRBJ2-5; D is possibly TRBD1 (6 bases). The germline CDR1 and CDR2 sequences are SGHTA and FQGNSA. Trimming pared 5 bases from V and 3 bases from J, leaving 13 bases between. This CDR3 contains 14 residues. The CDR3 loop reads CASSRTGYKETQYF. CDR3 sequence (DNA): TGTGCCAGCAGCCGCACAGGGTACAAAGAGACCCAGTACTTC.

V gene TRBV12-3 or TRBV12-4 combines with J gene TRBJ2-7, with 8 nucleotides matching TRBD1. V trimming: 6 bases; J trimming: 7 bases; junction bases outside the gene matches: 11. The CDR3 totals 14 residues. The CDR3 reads CASSSTDRAEEQYF. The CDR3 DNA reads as TGTGCCAGCAGCTCAACGGACAGGGCTGAAGAGCAGTACTTC.

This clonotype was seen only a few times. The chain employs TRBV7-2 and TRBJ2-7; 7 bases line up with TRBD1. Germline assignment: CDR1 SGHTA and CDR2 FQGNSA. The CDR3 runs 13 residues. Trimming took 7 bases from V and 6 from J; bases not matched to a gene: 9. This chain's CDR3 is CASNNRGGGEQYF. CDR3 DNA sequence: TGTGCCAGCAACAACAGGGGTGGGGGCGAGCAGTACTTC.

The CDR3 sequence is CASGFAGTDTQYF. CDR3 sequence (DNA): TGTGCTAGTGGTTTTGCCGGCACAGATACGCAGTATTTT. This chain uses TRBV12-5 with TRBJ2-3, with D unclear. This CDR3 region has 13 residues. V lost 3 bases, J lost 1 base, and 5 bases lay in between. The germline V gene has CDR1 LGHNT and CDR2 FRNRAP.

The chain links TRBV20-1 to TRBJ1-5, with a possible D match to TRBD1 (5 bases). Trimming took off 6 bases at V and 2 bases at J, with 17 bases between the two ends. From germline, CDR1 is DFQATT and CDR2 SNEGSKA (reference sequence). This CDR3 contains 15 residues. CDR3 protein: CSAIGPVGGNQPQHF. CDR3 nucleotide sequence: TGCAGTGCCATAGGACCCGTGGGGGGCAATCAGCCCCAGCATTTT.

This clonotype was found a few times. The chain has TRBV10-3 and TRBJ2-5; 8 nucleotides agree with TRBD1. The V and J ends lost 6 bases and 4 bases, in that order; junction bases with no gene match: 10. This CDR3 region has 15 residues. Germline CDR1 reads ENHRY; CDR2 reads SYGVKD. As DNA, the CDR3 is TGTGCCATCAGGGATATGGACAGGGTGGGAGAGACCCAGTACTTC. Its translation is CAIRDMDRVGETQYF.

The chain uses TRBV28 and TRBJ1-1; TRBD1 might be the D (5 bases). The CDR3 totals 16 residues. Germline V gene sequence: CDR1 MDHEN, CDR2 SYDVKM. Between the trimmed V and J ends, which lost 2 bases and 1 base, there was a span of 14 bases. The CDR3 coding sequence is TGTGCCAGCAGTTTAAGCCCCGGGGCGGGGAACACTGAAGCTTTCTTT. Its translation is CASSLSPGAGNTEAFF.

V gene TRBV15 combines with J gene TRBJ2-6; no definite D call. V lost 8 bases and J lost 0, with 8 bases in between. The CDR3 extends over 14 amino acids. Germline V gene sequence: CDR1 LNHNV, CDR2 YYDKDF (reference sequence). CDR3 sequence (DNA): TGTGCCACCGAGAAGGTCTCTGGGGCCAACGTCCTGACTTTC. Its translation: CATEKVSGANVLTF.

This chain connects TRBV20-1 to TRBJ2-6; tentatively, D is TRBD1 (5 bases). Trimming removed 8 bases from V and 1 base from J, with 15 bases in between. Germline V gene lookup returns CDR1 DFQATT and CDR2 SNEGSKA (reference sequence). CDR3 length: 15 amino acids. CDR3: CSTYSDRSGANVLTF. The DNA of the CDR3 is TGCAGTACATACTCAGACAGATCTGGGGCCAACGTCCTGACTTTC.

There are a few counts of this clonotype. The CDR3 spells CASSPADLGGQETQYF. CDR3 DNA sequence: TGCGCCAGCAGCCCCGCGGACCTTGGGGGCCAAGAGACCCAGTACTTC. The chain couples TRBV5-1 to TRBJ2-5; D possibly uses TRBD1 or TRBD2 (5 bases each). CDR1 is SGHRS and CDR2 is YFSETQ in the germline V gene. This CDR3 spans 16 amino acids. Between the trimmed V and J ends, which lost 4 bases and 1 base, there was a span of 17 bases.